Listed here is a single T cell receptor (beta chain). This specimen belongs to a study of cytomegalovirus exposure and HLA in healthy donors. The PCR was carried out with 60 Vbeta primers and 13 Jbeta primers. TCRdb's copy holds only in-frame clones and misses some; the assay was immunoSEQ multiplex PCR. The table includes some 120,000 clones, about 86% detected once. The CDR3 runs to 18 residues. Germline trimming cut 5 bases from V and 6 bases from J; bases unmatched to any gene: 14. The V gene's germline CDR1 is MDHEN and CDR2 SYDVKM. This sequence originates from a woman under 40 in good health and CMV-seronegative. The chain carries TRBV28 and TRBJ2-1, with TRBD2 matching 12 bases. Specimen: PBMCs. In DNA, the CDR3 is TGTGCCAGCAGTCCAGGCGGCCGACTAGCGGGAGTAGGCAATGAGCAGTTCTTC. It codes for CASSPGGRLAGVGNEQFF. Variable domain in full (rest from reference TRBV28 and TRBJ2-1): DVKVTQSSRYLVKRTGEKVFLECVQDMDHENMFWYRQDPGLGLRLIYFSYDVKMKEKGDIPEGYSVSREKKERFSLILESASTNQTSMYLCASSPGGRLAGVGNEQFFGPGTRLTVL.